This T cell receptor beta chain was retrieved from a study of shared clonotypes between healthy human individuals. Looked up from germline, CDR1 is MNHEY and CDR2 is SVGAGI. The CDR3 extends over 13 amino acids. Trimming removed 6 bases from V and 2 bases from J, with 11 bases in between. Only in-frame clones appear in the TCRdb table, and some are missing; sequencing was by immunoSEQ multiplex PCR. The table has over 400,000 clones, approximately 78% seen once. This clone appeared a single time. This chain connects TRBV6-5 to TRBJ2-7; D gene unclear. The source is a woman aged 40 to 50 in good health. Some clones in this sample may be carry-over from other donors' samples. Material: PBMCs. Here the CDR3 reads CASSEPLTYEQYF. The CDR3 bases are TGTGCCAGCAGCGAACCCCTTACCTACGAGCAGTACTTC.